A selection of T cell receptor beta chains follows, all from one sample in a study of long-term antiretroviral therapy in people with HIV. Assay: immunoSEQ multiplex PCR; the TCRdb copy retains only in-frame clones and omits some. The sample shows 15,000 to 20,000 clones, about three quarters of them seen only once. The material sequenced was unsorted PBMCs, taken at the start of antiretroviral therapy, before treatment. All receptors derive from a woman in her thirties or forties with HIV. Both conserved end residues are part of each CDR3. A D gene is named only where the DNA matches it firmly. Clone size is shown for a subset of rows, as once, few, many or a class of expanded clone.

v_call,clone_size,d_call,j_call,cdr3_nt,cdr3_aa
TRBV7-2,-,TRBD1,TRBJ2-7,TGTGCCAGCAGCCGATTGGGACAGGGCTACGAGCAGTACTTC,CASSRLGQGYEQYF
TRBV9,-,-,TRBJ2-5,TGTGCCAGCAGCGTAGGGACGGGGGGCATGCGGGGAGAGACCCAGTACTTC,CASSVGTGGMRGETQYF
TRBV18,-,-,TRBJ1-4,TGTGCCAGCTCACCCTTACTGGGAAATGAAAAACTGTTTTTT,CASSPLLGNEKLFF
TRBV25-1,-,-,TRBJ2-5,TGTGCCAGCAGTGTGGCTAGCAGCCAAGAGACCCAGTACTTC,CASSVASSQETQYF
TRBV5-4,-,TRBD1,TRBJ1-5,TGTGCCAGCAGTAGACAGGGGTCCAGCCAGCCCCAGCATTTT,CASSRQGSSQPQHF
TRBV19,-,-,TRBJ1-5,TGTGCCAGTAGTATTGGGCGCGCGCGGGGCGCGAATCAGCCCCAGCATTTT,CASSIGRARGANQPQHF
TRBV6-6,-,TRBD2,TRBJ2-7,TGTGCCAGCAGCTTGGCTAGCGGGGATACCTACGAGCAGTACTTC,CASSLASGDTYEQYF
TRBV7-3,-,-,TRBJ2-1,TGTGCCAGCAGCTTAGGGGCGAACAATGAGCAGTTCTTC,CASSLGANNEQFF
TRBV6-5,few,TRBD1,TRBJ1-6,TGTGCCAGCACCCCGACAGGGAGGCATTCACCCCTCCACTTT,CASTPTGRHSPLHF
TRBV5-1,once,TRBD2,TRBJ2-2,TGCGCCAGCAGCTTCAGGGGGACTAGCGGGGGACCCACCGGGGAGCTGTTTTTT,CASSFRGTSGGPTGELFF
TRBV28,-,TRBD1,TRBJ2-7,TGTGCCAGCAGAGGACCGGGACAGGGGGCGAACGAGCAGTACTTC,CASRGPGQGANEQYF
TRBV5-4,-,-,TRBJ2-5,TGTGCCAGCAGCTCTGGGGAACAGACCCAGTACTTC,CASSSGEQTQYF
TRBV11-2,once,-,TRBJ2-2,TGTGCCAGCAGCTCTTTTCGAGGGGCCGGGGAGCTGTTTTTT,CASSSFRGAGELFF
TRBV19,-,-,TRBJ2-4,TGTGCCAGTAGTACCAATACAATGGCCAAAAACATTCAGTACTTC,CASSTNTMAKNIQYF
TRBV28,-,TRBD1,TRBJ2-7,TGTGCCAGCAGTCTACAGGGGTACGAGCAGTACTTC,CASSLQGYEQYF
TRBV28,-,-,TRBJ2-7,TGTGCCAGCAGTCGGGATTCCTACGAGCAGTACTTC,CASSRDSYEQYF
TRBV2,-,-,TRBJ1-1,TGTGCCAGCGGGGAGGGAAGGGCTGAAGCTTTCTTT,CASGEGRAEAFF
TRBV7-9,-,TRBD1,TRBJ1-1,TGTGCCAGCAGCCCGGGACAGGGAACCGAAGCTTTCTTT,CASSPGQGTEAFF